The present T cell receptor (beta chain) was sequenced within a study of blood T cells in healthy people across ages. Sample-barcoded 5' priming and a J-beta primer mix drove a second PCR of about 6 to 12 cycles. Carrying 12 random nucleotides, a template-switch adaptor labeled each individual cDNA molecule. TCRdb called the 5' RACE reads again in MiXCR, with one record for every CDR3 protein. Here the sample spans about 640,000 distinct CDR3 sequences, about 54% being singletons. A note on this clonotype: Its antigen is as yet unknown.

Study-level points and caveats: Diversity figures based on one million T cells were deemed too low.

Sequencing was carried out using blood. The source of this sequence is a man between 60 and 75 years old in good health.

The CDR3 spells CASSQDGGQGVINEQFF. The CDR3 region has the DNA TGCGCCAGCAGCCAAGATGGGGGACAGGGGGTTATCAATGAGCAGTTCTTC. V gene TRBV4-1 combines with J gene TRBJ2-1, with TRBD1 identical over 11 bases. This CDR3 has 17 residues. Looked up from germline, CDR1 is MGHRA and CDR2 is YSYEKL. With V trimmed by 0 bases and J by 6 bases, 7 bases remained unmatched.